This entry is about one T cell receptor beta chain. This receptor's antigen is unknown. No clone much larger than this one lies a single base away; base qualities are absent. This entry belongs to a study of Ad26.COV2.S vaccination and SARS-CoV-2 variants (dated by TCRdb to about 2021). Turning to the overall study: Vaccine-arm donors came from COV1001, a multicentre, randomized, double-blind, placebo-controlled phase I-IIa trial of Ad26.COV2.S in healthy adults. TCRbeta repertoire sequencing was used to assess the specificity and breadth of SARS-CoV-2-reactive T cell receptors after Ad26.COV2.S vaccination. Investigators did not know the trial group allocation while performing experiments and assessing outcomes. The TCR-sequenced set comprised around 32 samples: around 20 Ad26.COV2.S vaccine recipients, 5 placebo recipients and 8 SARS-CoV-2 convalescent individuals. Participants in the trial were split at random into five groups of five each, receiving low-dose or high-dose Ad26.COV2.S once or twice, or else placebo on both occasions. Dosing of Ad26.COV2.S was intramuscular, at either 5x10^10 or 1x10^11 viral particles, delivered as one shot or as two shots spaced 56 days apart.

Broad study findings and their caveats: Compared with placebo recipients, Ad26.COV2.S recipients showed higher spike-specific TCR breadth (P = 0.0014). After vaccination, spike-specific CD8+ and CD4+ T cell responses were reported to show substantial breadth. The authors noted that total T cell responses may have been underestimated by the TCR breadth and depth analyses. Vaccine and placebo recipients had comparable non-spike TCR breadth, which fits with the vaccine containing only spike. The study was not powered for comparison of responses between vaccine doses or regimens.

Explained via the paper, the treatment or condition label denotes: roughly 18 received Ad26.COV2.S at low or high dose, single or two shots; about 5 received placebo; per-sample allocation not given. Repertoires of vaccine and placebo recipients were sequenced from samples taken on day 63 after the first injection. In Cohort 1b, about 27 adults aged 18-55 years were enrolled at a single site in Boston, USA, between 29 July and 7 August 2020. Ad26.COV2.S was a replication-incompetent adenovirus type 26 vector expressing a prefusion-stabilized SARS-CoV-2 spike protein from the original Wuhan strain. The immunoSEQ Assay was used to sequence TCRbeta CDR3 regions. After extraction, genomic DNA underwent amplification by bias-controlled multiplex PCR, followed by high-throughput sequencing. The paper's data handling went like this. To quantify the absolute abundance of every unique TCRbeta CDR3 region, sequences were collapsed and filtered. T cell fraction was estimated by normalizing TCRbeta template counts to usable DNA, with usable DNA measured through amplification of reference genes found in all nucleated cells. Repertoire TCRs were annotated as SARS-CoV-2-specific when V gene, CDR3 amino acid sequence and J gene were exactly matched to a known reactive TCR set. The reference SARS-CoV-2 TCR set was obtained from MIRA and was filtered for enrichment in COVID-19-positive ImmuneCODE repertoires, whereby public or cross-reactive TCRs were removed. Based on the MIRA antigens, annotated TCRs were further analysed at the level of specific ORF or position within ORF. Breadth was defined as the number of annotated unique rearrangements divided by the total number of unique productive rearrangements, and depth was defined as the summed frequency of the annotated unique rearrangements. Two-sided Wilcoxon rank-sum tests were used to compare TCR breadth between groups. Held by TCRdb, this immuneACCESS table contains in-frame sequences only and omits some clones. Under half of the omission traces to an unresolved V gene where checked; the cause of the rest is unknown. That table gives V, J and clone size, and the DNA gave D and trimming. The sample includes some 480,000 clones, with roughly 87% observed a single time. The biggest ten clones account for around 13% of the sample.

V lost 6 bases and J lost 1 base; the stretch between them is 12 bases long. CDR1 ENHRY and CDR2 SYGVKD were looked up in the germline V gene. From cysteine to phenylalanine, the CDR3 is 14 amino acids long. CDR3 DNA is the only sequence kept; it has 42 bases, read in frame from the first base. The rearranged chain carries TRBV10-3 and TRBJ1-1, with a tentative D gene TRBD1 over 5 matching bases. Sample: peripheral blood, taken in a trial of Ad26.COV2.S vaccine versus placebo. The origin of this receptor is a person between 18 and 60 years old who received the Ad26.COV2.S COVID-19 vaccine or a placebo. The nucleotide sequence reads TGTGCCATCAGCTCTCAGGGTGGGAACACTGAAGCTTTCTTT. This yields the protein CAISSQGGNTEAFF.